The rows below give T cell receptor beta chains drawn from one sample of a study of blood T cell repertoires in COVID-19. Profiling relied on immunoSEQ multiplex PCR, and the TCRdb table lists in-frame clones only, not all of them. The data show some 26,000 clones, roughly 90% seen once. Sequencing input: peripheral blood. The receptors originated from a human donor in a cohort sampled during active COVID-19. CDR3s include the opening cysteine and the closing phenylalanine or tryptophan. A D gene is named only where the DNA matches it firmly. The size of a clone is reported for some rows only, either as once, few or many, or as a class for expanded clones.

size	D	V	J	CDR3	DNA
once	TRBD1	TRBV4-2	TRBJ1-2	CASSLTTGVNGYTF	TGTGCCAGCAGCCTAACGACAGGGGTCAATGGCTACACCTTC
-	TRBD1	TRBV6-6	TRBJ1-5	CASSQTGGIQPQHF	TGTGCCAGCAGTCAAACAGGGGGGATTCAGCCCCAGCATTTT
-	-	TRBV6-2/TRBV6-3	TRBJ1-4	CASSYGGAGEKLFF	TGTGCCAGCAGTTACGGTGGGGCCGGTGAAAAACTGTTTTTT
-	-	TRBV4-2	TRBJ1-4	CASSPTRGEKLFF	TGTGCCAGCAGCCCGACTAGGGGAGAAAAACTGTTTTTT
-	-	TRBV7-7	TRBJ2-5	CASSPGRTVKETQYF	TGTGCTAGCAGTCCCGGCCGGACAGTTAAAGAGACCCAGTACTTC
-	TRBD1	TRBV25-1	TRBJ1-4	CASSPVEGAREKLFF	TGTGCCAGCAGCCCCGTTGAGGGGGCGCGTGAAAAACTGTTTTTT
-	-	TRBV3-1/TRBV3-2	TRBJ1-3	CASSLQGDGNTIYF	TGTGCCAGCAGCCTCCAGGGCGACGGAAACACCATATATTTT
-	-	TRBV7-2	TRBJ2-7	CASSLDESGSYEQYF	TGTGCCAGCAGCTTAGATGAGTCCGGGTCCTACGAGCAGTACTTC
-	-	TRBV10-1	TRBJ1-1	CASSARRVGAWNTEAFF	TGCGCCAGCAGTGCGAGACGTGTGGGGGCTTGGAACACTGAAGCTTTCTTT
-	-	TRBV10-2	TRBJ2-3	CASSDPRGATDTQYF	TGCGCCAGCAGTGACCCACGGGGGGCGACAGATACGCAGTATTTT
once	-	TRBV4-1	TRBJ2-2	CASSRGWGDTGELFF	TGCGCCAGCAGCCGAGGGTGGGGAGACACCGGGGAGCTGTTTTTT
-	-	TRBV4-1	TRBJ1-2	CASSQDRVAGYTF	TGCGCCAGCAGCCAAGACAGGGTGGCAGGCTACACCTTC
-	-	TRBV7-9	TRBJ2-3	CASSLVGGDTQYF	TGTGCCAGCAGCTTAGTTGGCGGAGATACGCAGTATTTT
-	-	TRBV12-2	TRBJ1-1	CASRRNHALRVAQVEAFF	TGTGCAAGTCGTCGGAACCACGCGCTCAGAGTCGCACAGGTTGAAGCTTTCTTT
-	TRBD1	TRBV4-1	TRBJ2-1	CASSQEDPRQGAGEQFF	TGCGCCAGCAGCCAAGAAGATCCGCGCCAGGGGGCAGGTGAGCAGTTCTTC
once	-	TRBV2	TRBJ1-6	CASSEIGGRTLHF	TGTGCCAGCAGTGAAATTGGGGGCAGGACCCTCCACTTT
-	-	TRBV6-1	TRBJ1-2	CASSEAQGLYGYTF	TGTGCCAGCAGTGAAGCGCAGGGGCTCTATGGCTACACCTTC
-	TRBD2	TRBV3-1/TRBV3-2	TRBJ2-5	CASSQVRTRHQYF	TGTGCCAGCAGCCAAGTGAGGACTAGACACCAGTACTTC
-	-	TRBV20-1	TRBJ2-1	CSVGVGEQFF	TGCAGTGTAGGGGTCGGCGAGCAGTTCTTC
once	TRBD1	TRBV6-2/TRBV6-3	TRBJ2-7	CASSYSITGVEQYF	TGTGCCAGCAGTTACTCGATTACAGGGGTTGAGCAGTACTTC
few	-	TRBV5-1	TRBJ2-7	CASSYPAAREQYF	TGCGCCAGCAGCTACCCTGCGGCGAGAGAGCAGTACTTC
-	-	TRBV21-1	TRBJ1-4	CASSKGPIGGGLFEKLFF	TGTGCCAGCAGCAAAGGACCCATCGGGGGGGGGTTATTTGAAAAACTGTTTTTT
once	TRBD1	TRBV19	TRBJ1-5	CASSGTGGNQPQHF	TGTGCCAGTAGTGGGACAGGGGGCAATCAGCCCCAGCATTTT
-	TRBD1	TRBV10-3	TRBJ2-1	CATQEGQDYNEQFF	TGTGCCACCCAAGAGGGACAGGACTACAATGAGCAGTTCTTC
-	-	TRBV19	TRBJ2-2	CASNQGSDTGELFF	TGTGCCAGTAACCAGGGATCAGACACCGGGGAGCTGTTTTTT
-	-	TRBV27	TRBJ2-3	CASSLSFNSGDTQYF	TGTGCCAGCAGTTTATCGTTCAACAGTGGAGATACGCAGTATTTT
-	-	TRBV5-1	TRBJ2-5	CASSRGLAQETQYF	TGCGCCAGCAGCAGGGGACTTGCGCAAGAGACCCAGTACTTC
-	TRBD2	TRBV30	TRBJ2-1	CAWNGGGHEQFF	TGTGCCTGGAACGGGGGGGGCCATGAGCAGTTCTTC
-	-	TRBV7-9	TRBJ2-1	CASSVEGAPVF	TGTGCCAGCAGCGTGGAAGGGGCCCCCGTCTTC
-	TRBD1	TRBV3-1/TRBV3-2	TRBJ2-1	CASSESLGTGPSPRFF	TGTGCCAGCAGCGAAAGTCTCGGGACAGGCCCGAGTCCGCGGTTCTTC
-	-	TRBV7-8	TRBJ1-2	CASSSTPDGRNGYTF	TGTGCCAGCAGCTCCACCCCGGACGGGAGGAACGGCTACACCTTC
-	-	TRBV5-6	TRBJ2-3	CASSLSLGHTTDTQYF	TGTGCCAGCAGCTTGTCCTTGGGACACACTACAGATACGCAGTATTTT
-	-	TRBV20-1	TRBJ1-2	CSANSFYGYTF	TGCAGTGCTAACTCATTCTATGGCTACACCTTC
few	-	TRBV4-1	TRBJ1-5	CASSQDAQGQQPQHF	TGCGCCAGCAGCCAAGATGCACAGGGTCAACAGCCCCAGCATTTT
-	-	TRBV11-2	TRBJ1-4	CASSLDSEGTNEKLFF	TGTGCCAGCAGCTTAGATAGTGAGGGTACTAATGAAAAACTGTTTTTT
few	TRBD2	TRBV6-1	TRBJ2-7	CASSESSGGPYEQYF	TGTGCCAGCAGTGAAAGCAGCGGGGGGCCCTACGAGCAGTACTTC
-	TRBD1	TRBV5-1	TRBJ2-7	CASSWGTGFDEQYF	TGCGCCAGCAGCTGGGGGACAGGGTTTGACGAGCAGTACTTC
-	-	TRBV9	TRBJ2-1	CASSVDKRSSYNEQFF	TGTGCCAGCAGCGTAGACAAGCGTAGCTCCTACAATGAGCAGTTCTTC
-	TRBD1	TRBV6-6	TRBJ2-4	CATQSPGQGYIQYF	TGTGCCACCCAATCACCGGGACAGGGGTACATTCAGTACTTC
-	-	TRBV4-3	TRBJ2-5	CASSQEVAKETQYF	TGCGCCAGCAGCCAAGAGGTAGCAAAGGAGACCCAGTACTTC
-	-	TRBV5-1	TRBJ2-3	CASSLAPHGSPDTQYF	TGCGCCAGCAGCTTGGCGCCTCACGGTAGTCCAGATACGCAGTATTTT
-	-	TRBV6-5	TRBJ1-2	CAGTEVPRSGYTF	TGTGCCGGCACCGAGGTACCGAGAAGTGGCTACACCTTC
-	-	TRBV14	TRBJ1-2	CASSQDLNRHYGYTF	TGTGCCAGCAGCCAAGATCTGAACAGGCACTATGGCTACACCTTC
-	-	TRBV5-5	TRBJ2-2	CASRRQGTLGELFF	TGTGCCAGCAGGCGGCAGGGTACCTTGGGGGAGCTGTTTTTT
-	-	TRBV10-3	TRBJ1-6	CAISEAVGGSPLHF	TGTGCCATCAGTGAGGCAGTGGGGGGTTCACCCCTCCACTTT
few	-	TRBV7-3	TRBJ2-3	CASSSGGRDADTQYF	TGTGCCAGCAGCTCCGGGGGGCGAGACGCAGATACGCAGTATTTT